A single count supports the clone carrying this T cell receptor (beta chain). The target antigen is unknown. The source of the sample is a study of cytomegalovirus exposure and HLA in healthy donors. The protocol was immunoSEQ multiplex PCR, while the TCRdb copy is restricted to in-frame clones and leaves out a portion. The data show fewer than 200,000 clones, with 86% seen just once and about 2.2% held by the top ten. The CDR3 length is 13 residues. V lost 0 bases and J lost 5, with 7 bases in between. From germline, CDR1 is SGHDN and CDR2 FVKESK. Study-level results: Researchers counted 150 to 200 TCR beta chains as cytomegalovirus-associated. Under in vitro conditions, a few CMV-associated chains were confirmed as specific for CMV antigens. Many donors shared some public TCRs, even though most TCR sequences were rare. With high specificity and sensitivity, the classifier reportedly diagnosed cytomegalovirus status.

The sample taken for sequencing was PBMCs. The chain carries TRBV14 and TRBJ1-1; D may be TRBD1 (5 bases). The TCR comes from a woman aged 18 to 35 in good health and CMV-seronegative. The CDR3 DNA follows: TGTGCCAGCAGCCAAGATCCAGGGACTGAAGCTTTCTTT. Translating gives CASSQDPGTEAFF.